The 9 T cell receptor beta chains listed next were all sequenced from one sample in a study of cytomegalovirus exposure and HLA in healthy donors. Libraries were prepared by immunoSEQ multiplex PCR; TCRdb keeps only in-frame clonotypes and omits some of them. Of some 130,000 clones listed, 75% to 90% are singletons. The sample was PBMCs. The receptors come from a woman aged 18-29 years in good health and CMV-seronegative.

This CDR3 reads CASSVDPDYYNEQFF. The CDR3 bases are TGTGCCAGCAGCGTAGACCCCGACTACTACAATGAGCAGTTCTTC. The rearrangement uses TRBV9 and TRBJ2-1, with D maybe TRBD2 (5 bases). Germline CDR1 reads SGDLS; CDR2 reads YYNGEE. CDR3 length equals 15 residues. Trimming took off 0 bases at V and 3 bases at J, with 10 bases between the two ends.

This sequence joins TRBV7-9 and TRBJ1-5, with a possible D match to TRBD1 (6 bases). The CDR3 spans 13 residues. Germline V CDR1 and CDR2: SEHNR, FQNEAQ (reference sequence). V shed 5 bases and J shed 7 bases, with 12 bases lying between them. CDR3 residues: CASSPGQWQPQHF. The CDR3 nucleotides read TGTGCCAGCAGCCCCGGACAGTGGCAGCCCCAGCATTTT.

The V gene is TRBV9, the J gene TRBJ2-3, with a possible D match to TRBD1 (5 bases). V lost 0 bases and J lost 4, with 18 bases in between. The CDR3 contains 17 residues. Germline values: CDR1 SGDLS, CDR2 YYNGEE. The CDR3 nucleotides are TGTGCCAGCAGCGTAGGTGGGGCCTCTTCCGTCCCAGATACGCAGTATTTT. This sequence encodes CASSVGGASSVPDTQYF.

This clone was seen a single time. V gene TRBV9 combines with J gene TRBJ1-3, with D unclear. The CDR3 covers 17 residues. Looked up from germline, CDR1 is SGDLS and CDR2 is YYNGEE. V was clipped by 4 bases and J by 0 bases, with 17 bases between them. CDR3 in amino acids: CASSPPMEGYSGNTIYF. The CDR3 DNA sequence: TGTGCCAGCAGCCCCCCAATGGAGGGTTACTCTGGAAACACCATATATTTT.

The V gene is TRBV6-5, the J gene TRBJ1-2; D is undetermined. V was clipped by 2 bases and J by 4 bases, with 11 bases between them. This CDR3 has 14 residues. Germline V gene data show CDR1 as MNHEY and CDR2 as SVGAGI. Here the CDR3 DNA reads TGTGCCAGCAGTTACCGCCGCCCCGGCTATGGCTACACCTTC. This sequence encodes CASSYRRPGYGYTF.

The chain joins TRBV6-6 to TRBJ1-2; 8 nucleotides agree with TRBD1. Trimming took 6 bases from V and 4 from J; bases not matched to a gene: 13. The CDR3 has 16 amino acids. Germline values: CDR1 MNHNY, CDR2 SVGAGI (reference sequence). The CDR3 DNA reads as TGTGCCAGCAGCCAAATGACCGGGACAGGCGCCTATGGCTACACCTTC. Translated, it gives CASSQMTGTGAYGYTF.

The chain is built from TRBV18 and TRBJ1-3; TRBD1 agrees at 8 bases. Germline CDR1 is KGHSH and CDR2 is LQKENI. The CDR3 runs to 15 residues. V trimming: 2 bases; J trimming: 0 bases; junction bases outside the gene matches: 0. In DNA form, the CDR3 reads TGTGCCAGCTCACCAGGGACAGGCTCTGGAAACACCATATATTTT. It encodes CASSPGTGSGNTIYF.

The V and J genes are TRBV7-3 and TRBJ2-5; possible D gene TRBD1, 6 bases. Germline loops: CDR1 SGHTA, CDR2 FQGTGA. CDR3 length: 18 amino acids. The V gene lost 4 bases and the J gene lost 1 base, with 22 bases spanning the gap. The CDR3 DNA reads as TGTGCCAGCAGCTCCCATCCGGGACACCCTGGGGGCCAAGAGACCCAGTACTTC. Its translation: CASSSHPGHPGGQETQYF.

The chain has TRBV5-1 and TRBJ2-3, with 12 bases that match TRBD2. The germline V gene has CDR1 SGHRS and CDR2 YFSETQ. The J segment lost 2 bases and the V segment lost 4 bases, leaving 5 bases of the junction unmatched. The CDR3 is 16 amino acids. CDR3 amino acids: CASSGGTSGHTDTQYF. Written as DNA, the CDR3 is TGCGCCAGCAGCGGGGGGACTAGCGGGCACACAGATACGCAGTATTTT.